This T cell receptor (beta chain) was sequenced during a study of beta chain features in type 1 diabetes. Findings of the study overall: Patients showed naive, central memory and Treg TCRB repertoires that appeared more similar than those of healthy donors.

Expressed TCRB transcripts were sequenced because the isolated RNA had all been reverse transcribed beforehand. The study sequenced naive, central memory and regulatory T cell samples to an average of roughly 3.8 million reads. The protocol was immunoSEQ multiplex PCR, while the TCRdb copy is restricted to in-frame clones and leaves out a portion. The sample holds roughly 330,000 clones, 11% seen once. V was trimmed by 5 bases and J by 10 bases, leaving 10 bases between them. CDR1 and CDR2 (germline): DFQATT, SNEGSKA (reference sequence). The CDR3 runs 10 residues. This clone was counted a few times. Its antigen remains unknown.

The TCR was taken from a woman in her twenties or thirties in good health. The chain couples TRBV20-1 to TRBJ2-3, with D perhaps TRBD2 (5 bases). Sequencing was carried out using naive CD4+ T cells from blood. This chain's CDR3 is CSALAAAQYF. The CDR3 coding sequence is TGCAGTGCTTTAGCAGCGGCGCAGTATTTT.